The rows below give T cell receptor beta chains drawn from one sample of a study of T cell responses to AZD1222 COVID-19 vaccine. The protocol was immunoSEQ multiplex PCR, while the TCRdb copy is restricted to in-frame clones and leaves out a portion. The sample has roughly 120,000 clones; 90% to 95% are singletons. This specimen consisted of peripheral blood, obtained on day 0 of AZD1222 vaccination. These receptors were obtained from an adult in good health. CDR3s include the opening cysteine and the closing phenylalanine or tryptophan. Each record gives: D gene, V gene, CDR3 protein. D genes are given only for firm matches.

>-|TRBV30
CAWRSRGPSQPQHF
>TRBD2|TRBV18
CASSRLAGNEQYF
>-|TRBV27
CASSSSPSSYEQYF
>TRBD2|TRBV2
CARERESSYEQYF
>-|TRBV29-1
CSVSTDLNTEAFF
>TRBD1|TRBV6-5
CASSSTGNILYGYTF
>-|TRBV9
CASSVSLLNTEAFF
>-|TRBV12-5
CAYGVLGYGYTF
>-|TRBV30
CAWSLKGGYGYTF
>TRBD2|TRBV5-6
CASSYATSGRDEQYF
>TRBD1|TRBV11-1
CASSPDRALYYEQYF
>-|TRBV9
CASSPPSSIHGDNYGYTF
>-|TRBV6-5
CASTWTAVGNSPLHF
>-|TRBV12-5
CAGGGLPYEQYF
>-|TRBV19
CASQVGGPTDTQYF
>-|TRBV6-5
CASSYPGSYEQYF
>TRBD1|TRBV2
CATGTEKNTEAFF
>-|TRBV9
CASSVGGEVYYGYTF
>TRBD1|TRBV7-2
CASSKGQGTDTQYF
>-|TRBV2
CASGAYLRNEQFF
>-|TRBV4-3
CASGSYGGPSTDTQYF
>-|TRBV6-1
CASSEDRTRGYTF
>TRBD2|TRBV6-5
CASSYSSSGIQETQYF
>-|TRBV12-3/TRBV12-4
CASSLGVEQFF
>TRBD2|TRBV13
CASSLIGAGDTDTQYF
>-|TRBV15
CATSRDPLGQPQHF
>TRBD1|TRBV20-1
CSASGQGAYEQYF
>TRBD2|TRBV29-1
CSVEDAGGRVTGELFF
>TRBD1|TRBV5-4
CASSPGGTEAFF
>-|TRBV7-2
CASSLYEAVRSYNEQFF
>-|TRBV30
CAWDPAKSEQFF
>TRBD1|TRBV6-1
CASSEYRGRVQPQHF
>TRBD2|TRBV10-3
CAIAGGPGTSGRAFGEQFF
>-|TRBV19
CASSYAGDNSPLHF
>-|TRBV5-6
CASSPSPEAAAEAFF
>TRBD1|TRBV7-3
CASSLKLLADRDRDRNEKLFF
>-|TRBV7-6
CASSLRKRRGANEKLFF
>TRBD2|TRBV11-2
CASSPRLAGGNEQYF
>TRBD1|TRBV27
CASGNRGVWANVLTF
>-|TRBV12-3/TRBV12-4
CASSLESPSPLHF
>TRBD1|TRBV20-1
CSASYTGGSPLHF
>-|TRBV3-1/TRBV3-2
CASSQGTSEGAFF
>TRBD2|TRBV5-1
CASSLPGTSGGSTDTQYF
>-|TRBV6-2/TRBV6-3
CASSYGGGLYNEQFF
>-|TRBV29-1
CSVDSQYGYTF
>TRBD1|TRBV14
CASSQTGVDGYTF